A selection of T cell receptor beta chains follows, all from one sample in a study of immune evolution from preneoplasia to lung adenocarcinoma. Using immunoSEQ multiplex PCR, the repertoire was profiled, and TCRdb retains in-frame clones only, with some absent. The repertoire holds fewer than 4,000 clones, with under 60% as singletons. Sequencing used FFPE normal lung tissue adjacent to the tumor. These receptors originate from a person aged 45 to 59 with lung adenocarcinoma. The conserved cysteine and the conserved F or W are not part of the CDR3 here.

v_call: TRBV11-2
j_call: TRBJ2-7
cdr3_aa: ASSSAGQNLYEQY

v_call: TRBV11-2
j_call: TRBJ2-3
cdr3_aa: ASRMSGGSTDTQY

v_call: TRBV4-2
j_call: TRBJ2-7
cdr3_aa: ASSPTGGNSYEQY

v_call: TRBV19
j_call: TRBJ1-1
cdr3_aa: ASSMTGATEAF

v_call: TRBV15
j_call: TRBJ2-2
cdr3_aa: ATSRERTGNAGSGMNTGELF

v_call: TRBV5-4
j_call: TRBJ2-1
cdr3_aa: ASSVRGNEQF

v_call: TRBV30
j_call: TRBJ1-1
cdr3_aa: AWSVTGQGDTEAF

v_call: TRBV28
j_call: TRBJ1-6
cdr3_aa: ASRPARSYNSPLH

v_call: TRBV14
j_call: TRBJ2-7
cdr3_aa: ASAVTSGGTYEQY

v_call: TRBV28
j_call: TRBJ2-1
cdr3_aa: ASSVEGEQF

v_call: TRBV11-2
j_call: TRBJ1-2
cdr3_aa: ASSLDGTEFFYGYT

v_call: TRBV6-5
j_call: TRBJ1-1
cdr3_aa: ASSYRASGTEAF

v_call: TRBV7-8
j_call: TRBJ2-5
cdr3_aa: ASSLELAGETQY

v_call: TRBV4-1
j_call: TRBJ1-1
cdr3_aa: ASSQEQRFEAF

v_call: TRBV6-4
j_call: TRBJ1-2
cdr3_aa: ASSDSGTGYGYT

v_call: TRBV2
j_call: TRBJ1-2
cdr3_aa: ASRATGAYGYT

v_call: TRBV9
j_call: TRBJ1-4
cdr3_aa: ASSVEGGRELF

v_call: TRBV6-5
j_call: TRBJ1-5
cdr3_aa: ASRPDRDQPQH

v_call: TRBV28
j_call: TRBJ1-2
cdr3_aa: ASGYYGYT

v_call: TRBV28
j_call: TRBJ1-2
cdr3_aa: ASSFGGEYGYT

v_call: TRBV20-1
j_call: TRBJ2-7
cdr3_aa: SATPTEQQY

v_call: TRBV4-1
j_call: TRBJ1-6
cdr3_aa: ASSLTSGGDPNSPLH

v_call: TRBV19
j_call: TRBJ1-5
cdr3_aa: ASNQVSSNQPQH

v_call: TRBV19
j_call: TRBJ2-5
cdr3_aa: ASSTLGTQQETQY

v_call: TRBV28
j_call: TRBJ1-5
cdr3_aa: ASSFFRGSNQPQH